The sequence of this T cell receptor (beta chain) was determined in a study of PD-1 blockade in classical Hodgkin lymphoma (dated by TCRdb to the early 2020s). A note on the overall study: Nivolumab dosing was 3 mg/kg intravenously every 2 weeks, continuing until either disease progression or unacceptable toxicity. The study used CyTOF and TCR beta sequencing to define a peripheral blood immune signature of response to PD-1 blockade in classical Hodgkin lymphoma. General conclusions and limits of the study: By C4D1, a significant rise was seen in CD4+ TCR diversity but not in CD8+ TCR diversity (p=0.0027 vs p=0.16), and the rise was most apparent among complete responders (p=0.02). Only a single clinical trial cohort was studied, and what caused the repertoire differences, possibly disease activity or prior therapy, remained undefined. Lower diversity was seen in patients whose nivolumab began less than 1 year after ASCT, and these patients were left out of later analyses so that immune reconstitution would not confound the results. Baseline diversity similar to that of newly diagnosed patients was observed in trial patients achieving complete response, whereas significantly lower diversity was observed in partial responders and progressors. Baseline TCR diversity was reported to be lower in newly diagnosed patients than in healthy donors, and even lower in relapsed/refractory patients.

As encoded in the germline V gene (reference sequence), CDR1 is LNHNV while CDR2 is YYDKDF. The CDR3 sequence holds 16 residues, the cysteine and phenylalanine included. Only the CDR3 DNA stays, 48 bases, in frame from base 1. Relative to germline, V is missing 5 bases and J is missing 5 bases, with 11 bases of the junction outside any gene match. On this clone: There is no known antigen for this receptor. No quality values exist for individual bases; no much larger clone is one base distant.

Genomic DNA was extracted with the Qiagen DNeasy kit from unsorted PBMCs and from negatively selected CD4+ and CD8+ fractions. TCR beta CDR3 regions were amplified by immunoSEQ multiplex PCR using primers annealing to V and J segments. Amplification bias was minimized using a synthetic immune receptor repertoire, and residual bias was removed computationally after sequencing. In the source study's methods: Custom Python scripts were used to quantify repertoire diversity as the Shannon entropy index. Unsorted, CD4+ and CD8+ repertoires were examined separately, except in combined analyses, for which CD4+ and CD8+ sequences were merged in silico. A clone was considered expanded if an increase in frequency of at least 2-fold after treatment relative to C1D1 was found, and a pseudocount of 0.5 was applied to clones undetected at baseline. Clones with 0 or 1 copy at C1D1 were defined as singleton clones, while clones with 2 or more copies were defined as non-singleton clones. Clones expanded in unsorted samples were labelled as CD4+, CD8+ or unknown by matching protein sequences in sorted samples from the same patient. Wilcoxon tests were applied to paired samples to test diversity changes from C1D1 to C4D1. What TCRdb holds here is the immuneACCESS table cut down to in-frame rearrangements. Part of the clones is not present; checked against another copy, under half of the missing clones reflect an unresolved V gene, and the others are unexplained. V and J calls and clone size are as listed in that table; D and trimming were resolved from the DNA. In this sample the table shows tens of thousands of clones, approximately 90% of which occur a single time. Jointly, the top ten make up approximately 2.9% of the sample.

Per the publication, the time point label means: cycle 4 day 1 (C4D1), after five to seven weeks of nivolumab. Relapse after autologous stem cell transplantation had occurred in all trial patients, and cohorts A, B and C were distinguished by prior brentuximab vedotin exposure. The trial cohort included 45 to 65 patients with relapsed/refractory classical Hodgkin lymphoma, and each patient had a best overall response of complete response, partial response or progressive disease. Single-agent nivolumab was administered to trial patients in the multi-cohort phase II CheckMate 205 trial. An independent review committee assessed best overall response by applying the 2007 International Working Group response criteria. Trial PBMCs were collected just before the start of nivolumab (C1D1) and during therapy at cycle 2 day 1 and cycle 4 day 1. Peripheral blood was collected in 8 mL Vacutainer Cell Preparation Tubes, from which PBMCs were isolated by centrifugation and then cryopreserved.

This chain is built from TRBV15 and TRBJ2-5; TRBD2 fits 10 bases in the junction. Specimen: peripheral blood mononuclear cells (PBMCs), collected before the fourth cycle of nivolumab. This sequence originates from a human donor with classical Hodgkin lymphoma. The CDR3: CATSRGLAGAGETQYF. The DNA is TGTGCCACCAGCCGAGGGCTAGCGGGGGCTGGGGAGACCCAGTACTTC.